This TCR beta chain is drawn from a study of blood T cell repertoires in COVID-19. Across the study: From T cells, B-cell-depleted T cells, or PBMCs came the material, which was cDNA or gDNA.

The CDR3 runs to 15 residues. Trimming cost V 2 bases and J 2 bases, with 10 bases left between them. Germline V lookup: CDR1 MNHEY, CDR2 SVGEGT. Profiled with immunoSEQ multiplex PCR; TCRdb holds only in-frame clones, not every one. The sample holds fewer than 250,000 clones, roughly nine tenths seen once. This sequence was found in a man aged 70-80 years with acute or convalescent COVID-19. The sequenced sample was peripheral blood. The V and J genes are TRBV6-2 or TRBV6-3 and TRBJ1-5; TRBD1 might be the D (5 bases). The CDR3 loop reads CASSYDWGGNQPQHF. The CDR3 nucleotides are TGTGCCAGCAGTTACGATTGGGGGGGCAATCAGCCCCAGCATTTT.